These 20 T cell receptor beta chains share one sample of origin, sequenced in a study of blood T cell repertoires in COVID-19 (dated by TCRdb to 2020 to 2022). Library method: the immunoSEQ multiplex PCR assay. The source is immuneACCESS, and TCRdb retained only in-frame sequences with V and J called. Part of the clones is not carried over; for the studies checked, unresolved V genes explain less than half of this, and the remainder is unexplained. This sample comprises about 160,000 clones, around 92% of them detected only once. The top ten constitute nearly 5% of the sample. Material: peripheral blood. The receptors derive from a man aged 25-45 years with COVID-19, enrolled during active disease.

The chain couples TRBV6-2 or TRBV6-3 to TRBJ2-7; 9 nucleotides align to TRBD1. Germline V gives CDR1 MNHEY, CDR2 SVGEGT. There are 15 residues in the CDR3. V was pared by 4 bases and J by 2 bases, with 6 bases of the junction left unmatched. CDR3 bases: TGTGCCAGCAGTTGGGACAGGGTTAGCACCTACGAGCAGTACTTC. This sequence encodes CASSWDRVSTYEQYF.

The genes are TRBV28 and TRBJ2-5; no reliable D call. The CDR3 has 11 amino acids. V shed 5 bases and J shed 3 bases, with 4 bases lying between them. Germline V gives CDR1 MDHEN, CDR2 SYDVKM. The CDR3 DNA reads TGTGCCAGCAGTCTAGAAGAGACCCAGTACTTC. Its translation is CASSLEETQYF. Together with reference TRBV28 and TRBJ2-5, the CDR3 gives the full variable domain: DVKVTQSSRYLVKRTGEKVFLECVQDMDHENMFWYRQDPGLGLRLIYFSYDVKMKEKGDIPEGYSVSREKKERFSLILESASTNQTSMYLCASSLEETQYFGPGTRLLVL.

V is TRBV2 and J is TRBJ1-1; D ambiguous. Trimming cost V 1 base and J 0 bases, with 9 bases left between them. Germline CDR1 SNHLY, CDR2 FYNNEI. The CDR3 consists of 15 residues. The CDR3 DNA reads TGTGCCAGCAGTGAAGGGGCAGTCATGAACACTGAAGCTTTCTTT. Protein sequence: CASSEGAVMNTEAFF.

As to this clone: Other DNA sequences within the sample encode an identical CDR3. The gene calls are TRBV6-5 and TRBJ1-4; D remains ambiguous. This CDR3 contains 12 residues. Trimming stripped 8 bases from V and 5 bases from J, with 9 bases between. Per the germline V gene, CDR1 is MNHEY and CDR2 is SVGAGI. The DNA of the CDR3 is TGTGCCAGCTCGAGAGGGAATGAAAAACTGTTTTTT. It is translated as CASSRGNEKLFF.

The chain recombines TRBV19 with TRBJ1-4; 9 nucleotides agree with TRBD1. The CDR3 runs to 16 residues. Germline CDR1 reads LNHDA; CDR2 reads SQIVND (reference sequence). V trimming: 5 bases; J trimming: 7 bases; junction bases outside the gene matches: 11. CDR3 coding DNA: TGTGCCAGTAGTCTCGTACAGGGGGCGAGGGGTGAAAAACTGTTTTTT. Translated, it gives CASSLVQGARGEKLFF.

This clone showed up just a few times. The J gene is TRBJ1-2, the V gene TRBV6-5; D remains unclear. V lost 5 bases, J lost 4 bases, and 11 bases lay in between. The CDR3 loop spans 13 amino acids. Germline CDR1 and CDR2: MNHEY and SVGAGI. Written as DNA, the CDR3 is TGTGCCAGCAGTACACCAACAGTCTATGGCTACACCTTC. This gives the protein CASSTPTVYGYTF.

The V gene is TRBV15, the J gene TRBJ2-7, with 8 bases matching TRBD1. Looked up from germline, CDR1 is LNHNV and CDR2 is YYDKDF (reference sequence). This CDR3 spans 15 amino acids. Germline trimming cut 5 bases from V and 0 bases from J; bases unmatched to any gene: 6. The CDR3 is CATSGTDRASYEQYF. The CDR3 nucleotides are TGTGCCACCAGCGGGACGGACAGGGCCTCCTACGAGCAGTACTTC.

The chain uses TRBV13 and TRBJ2-2; TRBD2 agrees at 7 bases. Germline trimming cut 5 bases from V and 2 bases from J; bases unmatched to any gene: 14. The CDR3 has 18 residues. Per the germline V gene, CDR1 is PRHDT and CDR2 is FYEKMQ (reference sequence). This CDR3 reads CASSPQQAGALNTGELFF. CDR3 nucleotides: TGTGCCAGCAGCCCCCAACAGGCGGGAGCCCTTAACACCGGGGAGCTGTTTTTT.

J is TRBJ2-3 and V is TRBV9, with a tentative D call TRBD2 (6 bases). V dropped 0 bases and J dropped 1 base, with 12 bases sitting between them. Germline V gene lookup returns CDR1 SGDLS and CDR2 YYNGEE. The CDR3 extends over 16 amino acids. The CDR3 DNA is TGTGCCAGCAGCGTAGAGGGCGGGGAGGGCACAGATACGCAGTATTTT. Translating it yields CASSVEGGEGTDTQYF.

V and J are TRBV6-6 and TRBJ1-2; the D gene is possibly TRBD1 (5 bases). The length of the CDR3 is 15 residues. V was clipped by 2 bases and J by 4 bases, with 14 bases between them. Germline CDR1 and CDR2: MNHNY and SVGAGI (reference sequence). The CDR3 spells CASSYGEGYGYGYTF. In nucleotides, the CDR3 is TGTGCCAGCAGTTACGGGGAGGGGTACGGCTATGGCTACACCTTC.

J is TRBJ2-7 and V is TRBV9, with 9 bases lining up with TRBD2. The V and J ends lost 6 bases and 0 bases, in that order; junction bases with no gene match: 13. The germline gives CDR1 SGDLS, CDR2 YYNGEE. This CDR3 region has 17 residues. The DNA of the CDR3 is TGTGCCAGCATCACCGGGACTAGCTACTTCAGCTCCTACGAGCAGTACTTC. It specifies CASITGTSYFSSYEQYF.

The genes are TRBV30 and TRBJ1-2; a weak D match, TRBD1 (5 bases). Germline CDR1 is GTSNPN and CDR2 is SVGIG (reference sequence). V gave up 1 base and J gave up 4 bases, with 13 bases separating them. The CDR3 is 14 amino acids. The CDR3 loop is CAWSGSSGFYGYTF. The CDR3, as DNA: TGTGCCTGGAGTGGATCCTCAGGGTTCTATGGCTACACCTTC.

The chain uses TRBV7-2 and TRBJ2-3, with D possibly TRBD2 on 7 matching bases. Germline loops: CDR1 SGHTA, CDR2 FQGNSA. The V gene lost 2 bases and the J gene lost 4 bases, with 19 bases spanning the gap. The CDR3 is made up of 17 amino acids. The CDR3 reads CASSLMVGGAYSDTQYF. DNA of the CDR3: TGTGCCAGCAGCTTAATGGTAGGGGGGGCCTATTCAGATACGCAGTATTTT.

The V gene is TRBV7-2, the J gene TRBJ1-6; D remains ambiguous. Trimming pared 8 bases from V and 6 bases from J, leaving 17 bases between. This CDR3 spans 15 amino acids. Per germline, CDR1 SGHTA and CDR2 FQGNSA. This CDR3 is CASAINRGLNSPLHF. CDR3 DNA: TGTGCCAGCGCTATAAATCGAGGGCTTAATTCACCCCTCCACTTT.

This chain links TRBV30 with TRBJ1-1; D gene unclear. Germline V lookup: CDR1 GTSNPN, CDR2 SVGIG (reference sequence). Between the trimmed V and J ends, which lost 3 bases and 1 base, there was a span of 12 bases. The CDR3 has 14 residues. CDR3 nucleotide sequence: TGTGCCTGGAGCCCCGGTTCGTGGAACACTGAAGCTTTCTTT. It encodes CAWSPGSWNTEAFF. Full variable domain (rest looked up from reference TRBV30 and TRBJ1-1): SQTIHQWPATLVQPVGSPLSLECTVEGTSNPNLYWYRQAAGRGLQLLFYSVGIGQISSEVPQNLSASRPQDRQFILSSKKLLLSDSGFYLCAWSPGSWNTEAFFGQGTRLTVV.

V is TRBV5-4 and J is TRBJ1-1; 8 bases agree with TRBD1. Trimming cost V 4 bases and J 0 bases; bases outside gene matches: 11. The CDR3 has 17 residues. Germline CDR1 is SGHNT and CDR2 is YYREEE (reference sequence). For the CDR3, the DNA is TGTGCCAGCAGCCCGGGCCTGGGACAGGTGTTGAACACTGAAGCTTTCTTT. This translates into CASSPGLGQVLNTEAFF. The full variable domain, its missing parts supplied by reference TRBV5-4 and TRBJ1-1, is ETGVTQSPTHLIKTRGQQVTLRCSSQSGHNTVSWYQQALGQGPQFIFQYYREEENGRGNFPPRFSGLQFPNYSSELNVNALELDDSALYLCASSPGLGQVLNTEAFFGQGTRLTVV.

This chain uses TRBV30 with TRBJ2-7; no clear D. Trimming cost V 0 bases and J 7 bases, with 7 bases left between them. CDR1 is GTSNPN, CDR2 SVGIG, per germline (reference sequence). The CDR3 spans 11 residues. The CDR3 protein is CAWSVMREQYF. CDR3 coding DNA: TGTGCCTGGAGTGTCATGCGGGAGCAGTACTTC.

V usage is TRBV19 and J usage is TRBJ2-1; 9 bases align to TRBD2. The V gene end was trimmed by 5 bases and the J gene end by 0 bases; junction bases not matched to a gene: 2. Per the germline V gene, CDR1 is LNHDA and CDR2 is SQIVND (reference sequence). CDR3 length equals 15 residues. For the CDR3, the DNA is TGTGCCAGTAGTGGACTAGCGAACTCCTACAATGAGCAGTTCTTC. It codes for CASSGLANSYNEQFF.

V and J are TRBV7-3 and TRBJ1-1; D unresolved. This CDR3 region has 14 residues. V was shortened by 5 bases and J by 1 base, with 11 bases between the two germline ends. Germline V gene data show CDR1 as SGHTA and CDR2 as FQGTGA. Here the CDR3 DNA reads TGTGCCAGCAGCCCCGCCGGAGGGAACACTGAAGCTTTCTTT. As protein: CASSPAGGNTEAFF.

The CDR3 DNA is TGTGCCAGTAGTGCGAATGGACACAGTAACTCTGGAAACACCATATATTTT. It encodes CASSANGHSNSGNTIYF. The V and J genes are TRBV19 and TRBJ1-3; possible D gene TRBD1, 5 bases. Germline V gene lookup returns CDR1 LNHDA and CDR2 SQIVND (reference sequence). The CDR3 totals 17 residues. V lost 5 bases, J lost 0 bases, and 17 bases lay in between.